This TCR beta chain derives from a study of T cells expressing NK-cell markers. Study details: Cells sorted as CD3+CD56+NKG2C+, CD3+CD56+NKG2C- and CD3+CD56-NKG2C+ T cells supplied the TCR beta repertoires.

This CDR3 comprises 17 residues. Germline CDR1 and CDR2: SGHRS and YFSETQ. TCRdb reprocessed the 5' RACE reads and reports one entry per CDR3 protein, with no DNA. The sample spans over 200,000 distinct CDR3 sequences; the ten largest clones claim approximately 0.41%. Sample: blood T cells: a sorted CD56 or NKG2C T cell subset, CD4+ or CD8+ T cells, or bulk PBMC T cells (not recorded which). The TCR originated in a man aged 18 to 30 in good health. The chain carries TRBV5-1 and TRBJ2-2; TCRdb's assignment of TRBD2 cannot be checked, as there is no DNA. Here the CDR3 reads CASSFGGPAGNTGELFF.